Detailed here is one T cell receptor (beta chain). The sample belongs to a study of blood T cell repertoires in COVID-19. Generated by immunoSEQ multiplex PCR, the TCRdb table keeps only in-frame clones and is missing some. This sample has fewer than 350,000 clones; about nine tenths occur once, and the top ten carry 3.5% to 4%. There are 14 residues in the CDR3. Germline values: CDR1 MNHNY, CDR2 SVGAGI (reference sequence). The V segment lost 7 bases and the J segment 11 bases; nucleotides outside the gene matches: 10. This rearrangement joins TRBV6-6 to TRBJ1-4; 10 positions match TRBD1. Sequenced material: peripheral blood. The receptor was isolated from a woman aged 55-70 years with COVID-19, enrolled during active disease. In nucleotides, the CDR3 is TGTGCCAGCACCCTTCCGGGGGGACAGGGGAAACTGTTTTTT. It translates to CASTLPGGQGKLFF.